The rows below give T cell receptor beta chains drawn from one sample of a study of T cells in narcolepsy. The assay was immunoSEQ multiplex PCR, and TCRdb's table has in-frame clones only and misses some. The top ten hold 2% to 2.5% of the sample, which has some 35,000 clones, over 65% seen once. Sequencing input: memory (CD45RA-) CD4+ T cells from blood. All receptors derive from a human donor in good health. Both conserved end residues are trimmed from each CDR3.

CDR3aa: ASSEWSNSRDNSPLH
v_gene: TRBV6-1
j_gene: TRBJ1-6

CDR3aa: ASSLGGPAANEKLF
v_gene: TRBV5-6
j_gene: TRBJ1-4

CDR3aa: AWTSGAVYEQY
v_gene: TRBV30
j_gene: TRBJ2-7

CDR3aa: ASSAEDSGELF
v_gene: TRBV5-4
j_gene: TRBJ2-2

CDR3aa: ALTTPSGRANEQF
v_gene: TRBV30
j_gene: TRBJ2-1

CDR3aa: ASGQGWGTEAF
v_gene: TRBV7-3
j_gene: TRBJ1-1

CDR3aa: ASSGTGSGNTIY
v_gene: TRBV5-4
j_gene: TRBJ1-3

CDR3aa: ASSATITDTQY
v_gene: TRBV7-3
j_gene: TRBJ2-3

CDR3aa: ASSAGTGGNTIY
v_gene: TRBV6-1
j_gene: TRBJ1-3

CDR3aa: ASSPGHQNTEAF
v_gene: TRBV7-8
j_gene: TRBJ1-1

CDR3aa: ASSFGLVRFDTDTQY
v_gene: TRBV5-8
j_gene: TRBJ2-3

CDR3aa: ASSEFGPEGTQY
v_gene: TRBV25-1
j_gene: TRBJ2-5

CDR3aa: ASMSGRGNEQF
v_gene: TRBV5-4
j_gene: TRBJ2-1

CDR3aa: AWSVEGANTEAF
v_gene: TRBV30
j_gene: TRBJ1-1

CDR3aa: ASSVDGAGSYEQY
v_gene: TRBV9
j_gene: TRBJ2-7

CDR3aa: ASSLEVAGINEQF
v_gene: TRBV5-4
j_gene: TRBJ2-1

CDR3aa: ASSRPVGQGVTFGTEAF
v_gene: TRBV4-1
j_gene: TRBJ1-1

CDR3aa: AIRGDQPQH
v_gene: TRBV21-1
j_gene: TRBJ1-5

CDR3aa: ASSFGGPWETQY
v_gene: TRBV27
j_gene: TRBJ2-5

CDR3aa: ASWDRSGGNTEAF
v_gene: TRBV27
j_gene: TRBJ1-1

CDR3aa: ASSEYGGRAYGYT
v_gene: TRBV25-1
j_gene: TRBJ1-2

CDR3aa: ASRDRNYGYT
v_gene: TRBV19
j_gene: TRBJ1-2

CDR3aa: ASKVNQETQY
v_gene: TRBV2
j_gene: TRBJ2-5

CDR3aa: ASSEQSGGTYEQY
v_gene: TRBV10-1
j_gene: TRBJ2-7

CDR3aa: AWSAGTGFYGYT
v_gene: TRBV30
j_gene: TRBJ1-2

CDR3aa: ASRRDINSPLH
v_gene: TRBV6-1
j_gene: TRBJ1-6

CDR3aa: AWIPGMGARYNEQF
v_gene: TRBV30
j_gene: TRBJ2-1

CDR3aa: ASSFLQGSSGNTIY
v_gene: TRBV7-2
j_gene: TRBJ1-3

CDR3aa: ASSSGTGASEQY
v_gene: TRBV7-6
j_gene: TRBJ2-7

CDR3aa: ASSQQGIGGEQY
v_gene: TRBV2
j_gene: TRBJ2-7

CDR3aa: ASSQDGGRQETQY
v_gene: TRBV4-2
j_gene: TRBJ2-5

CDR3aa: ASSQGVWETQY
v_gene: TRBV4-2
j_gene: TRBJ2-5

CDR3aa: ASSLLGGREFYGYT
v_gene: TRBV28
j_gene: TRBJ1-2